Detailed here is one T cell receptor (beta chain). V was pared by 4 bases and J by 1 base, with 6 bases of the junction left unmatched. The CDR3 is 15 amino acids. Germline V gives CDR1 MDHEN, CDR2 SYDVKM. The data were obtained in a study of T cells in Graves' hyperthyroidism and ophthalmopathy. Exclusion of patients followed from uncontrolled infection, other autoimmune disease, pregnancy or lactation. Diagnosis relied on clinical symptoms, serum thyroxine and TRAb, thyroid ultrasound and orbital computed tomography. PBMCs were derived from more than 8 ml fresh peripheral blood. The TCR beta CDR3 regions underwent amplification using RNA transcripts as the source. An initial round of RT-PCR targeting the TCR CDR3 relied on the HTBI primer set. A single record per CDR3 protein comes from TCRdb applying MiXCR to the multiplex PCR reads. The data contain around 250,000 distinct CDR3 sequences, roughly 17% of them singletons.

The chain is built from TRBV28 and TRBJ2-7, with 8 bases matching TRBD1. Sequenced input: blood. The TCR was taken from a young woman with Graves' ophthalmopathy. The CDR3: CASSSPGGTSYEQYF. DNA of the CDR3: TGTGCCAGCAGTTCACCAGGGGGCACGTCCTACGAGCAGTACTTC.